The 9 T cell receptor beta chains below all came from one sample that was sequenced in a study of beta chain features in type 1 diabetes. cDNA synthesis used the whole RNA isolate, giving expressed TCRB sequences. Profiled with immunoSEQ multiplex PCR; TCRdb holds only in-frame clones, not every one. The profile shows under 450,000 clones, about 15% of them singletons. The sample was naive CD4+ T cells from blood. Receptors were obtained from a young man in good health.

CDR3 DNA: TGTGCCATCAGCTGGACAGGCTCCACAGATACGCAGTATTTT. Translating gives CAISWTGSTDTQYF. V gene TRBV10-3 combines with J gene TRBJ2-3; 7 nucleotides line up with TRBD1. Germline CDR1 is ENHRY and CDR2 is SYGVKD. The CDR3 has 14 residues. Losses at the gene ends were 6 bases for V and 2 bases for J; bases not matched to a gene: 5.

As concerns this clone: The junction departs from the called germline gene at one end, perhaps through a read error. The rearrangement links TRBV4-3 to TRBJ1-4; D is perhaps TRBD1 (5 bases). The CDR3 runs to 16 residues. In germline, CDR1 is LGHNA, CDR2 YSLEER. The DNA for the CDR3 is TGCTCCAGCAGCCAAGCCCCCAGGGCAACTAATGAAAAACTGTTTTTT. It translates to CSSSQAPRATNEKLFF.

This clone was recorded a few times. The chain combines TRBV7-9 with TRBJ1-4, with 8 bases fitting TRBD1. Germline V lookup: CDR1 SEHNR, CDR2 FQNEAQ (reference sequence). This CDR3 is 19 amino acids long. After removal of 5 bases from V and 7 bases from J, the junction contained 21 bases not matched to a gene. The CDR3 DNA is TGTGCCAGCAGCGCCCTTGGACAGGGCGCAGGGCCGAGACGTGAAAAACTGTTTTTT. Amino acids: CASSALGQGAGPRREKLFF.

This clone was counted between two and nine times. The chain uses TRBV5-6 and TRBJ2-5, with D possibly being TRBD2 (6 bases). The V end was cut by 0 bases, the J end by 4 bases, with 10 bases between. Per germline, CDR1 SGHDT and CDR2 YYEEEE. The CDR3 is made up of 14 amino acids. Here the CDR3 reads CASSLDGGGETQYF. CDR3 DNA sequence: TGTGCCAGCAGCTTGGACGGGGGAGGAGAGACCCAGTACTTC. The full variable domain, in which reference TRBV5-6 and TRBJ2-5 provide the parts outside the CDR3, is DAGVTQSPTHLIKTRGQQVTLRCSPKSGHDTVSWYQQALGQGPQFIFQYYEEEERQRGNFPDRFSGHQFPNYSSELNVNALLLGDSALYLCASSLDGGGETQYFGPGTRLLVL.

Notes on this clone: At the DNA level, this CDR3 is encoded by other sequences in the same sample as well. V gene TRBV7-3 combines with J gene TRBJ2-3; 10 nucleotides match TRBD2. Germline CDR1 reads SGHTA; CDR2 reads FQGTGA. The length of the CDR3 is 14 residues. The V segment lost 2 bases and the J segment 4 bases; nucleotides outside the gene matches: 0. CDR3 nucleotides: TGTGCCAGCAGCTTACTAGCGGGAGCAGATACGCAGTATTTT. Translated, it gives CASSLLAGADTQYF.

The chain carries TRBV6-1 and TRBJ1-5, with D maybe TRBD1 (5 bases). Germline CDR1 MNHNS, CDR2 SASEGT. V was trimmed by 4 bases and J by 7 bases, leaving 23 bases between them. The CDR3 is made up of 17 amino acids. CDR3 in DNA: TGTGCCAGCAGTGTCTTGGGACGGCGTGGCGCCAGGCAGCCCCAGCATTTT. This sequence encodes CASSVLGRRGARQPQHF.

This clone was seen a handful of times. The V call is TRBV14, the J call TRBJ2-2; 8 positions agree with TRBD1. The ends lost 1 base at V and 4 bases at J; junction bases unmatched: 2. The CDR3 length is 15 residues. From germline, CDR1 is SGHDN and CDR2 FVKESK. The CDR3 spells CASSQADRVTGELFF. The DNA of the CDR3 is TGTGCCAGCAGCCAAGCGGACAGGGTCACCGGGGAGCTGTTTTTT.

The table lists this clone with a few counts. This chain uses TRBV28 with TRBJ2-5, with TRBD2 identical over 9 bases. After removal of 5 bases from V and 3 bases from J, the junction contained 4 bases not matched to a gene. CDR3 length: 14 amino acids. CDR1 and CDR2 (germline): MDHEN, SYDVKM. The CDR3 nucleotides are TGTGCCAGCAGTGCCCAGCGGGGGGAAGAGACCCAGTACTTC. Protein sequence: CASSAQRGEETQYF.

V is TRBV5-8 and J is TRBJ2-3; 9 bases align to TRBD2. The germline gives CDR1 SGHTS, CDR2 YDEGEE. V lost 2 bases and J lost 5; bases outside the gene matches: 6. The CDR3 is 15 residues long. Here the CDR3 reads CASSFRAGGRDTQYF. The CDR3 DNA follows: TGTGCCAGCAGCTTTCGGGCGGGAGGGCGAGATACGCAGTATTTT.